Presented here are 26 T cell receptor beta chains from one specimen sequenced in a study of OX40 agonist ivuxolimab in advanced cancers. Some clones are missing from TCRdb's copy, which holds only in-frame ones; the method was immunoSEQ multiplex PCR. This sample yields about 45,000 clones, of which under 95% are seen a single time; around 19% belongs to the top ten. Material: CD4+ or CD8+ T cells sorted from blood, obtained in a trial of the OX40 agonist ivuxolimab. The receptors stem from an adult with an advanced solid tumor such as melanoma, head and neck, liver or kidney cancer.

The chain recombines TRBV28 with TRBJ2-7, with 9 bases fitting TRBD1. Trimming cost V 3 bases and J 2 bases; bases outside gene matches: 5. CDR1 is MDHEN, CDR2 SYDVKM, per germline. The CDR3 is 15 residues long. CDR3 loop: CASSFPGQGAYEQYF. The DNA of the CDR3 is TGTGCCAGCAGTTTCCCGGGACAGGGTGCCTACGAGCAGTACTTC.

A single count supports this clone. This chain joins TRBV2 and TRBJ2-5; 11 nucleotides align to TRBD1. The CDR3 is 17 residues long. Germline lookup yields CDR1 SNHLY and CDR2 FYNNEI. V lost 7 bases, J lost 1 base, and 11 bases stayed unmatched. CDR3 region: CASKRVQGQGAQETQYF. DNA for the CDR3: TGTGCCAGCAAAAGGGTCCAAGGACAGGGGGCCCAAGAGACCCAGTACTTC.

The gene calls are TRBV6-5 and TRBJ2-1; perhaps TRBD1 as D (5 bases). This CDR3 comprises 15 residues. Looked up from germline, CDR1 is MNHEY and CDR2 is SVGAGI. V lost 6 bases to trimming and J lost 8 bases, with 20 bases between them. CDR3 in DNA: TGTGCCAGCAGACCCGACAGTGACCAAGGCCATGAGCAGTTCTTC. Protein sequence: CASRPDSDQGHEQFF.

This clone is medium-sized (0.01 to 0.1%). The V call is TRBV19, the J call TRBJ2-3, with TRBD2 matching 7 bases. J lost 2 bases, V lost 4 bases, and 9 bases had no gene match. This CDR3 is built from 16 residues. CDR1 and CDR2 (germline): LNHDA, SQIVND (reference sequence). The CDR3: CASSTQLATVTDTQYF. CDR3 coding DNA: TGTGCCAGTAGTACTCAACTAGCGACCGTCACAGATACGCAGTATTTT.

The chain joins TRBV5-5 to TRBJ2-5; D gene ambiguous. In germline, CDR1 is SGHKS, CDR2 YYEKEE (reference sequence). The CDR3 has 12 amino acids. Trimming shortened V by 3 bases and J by 5 bases, and 8 bases separated the two germline ends. The chain's CDR3 is CASSSVRETQYF. In nucleotides, the CDR3 is TGTGCCAGCAGCTCGGTTCGGGAGACCCAGTACTTC.

This clone is categorized as medium-sized. The chain uses TRBV9 and TRBJ2-5; 7 nucleotides line up with TRBD2. The CDR3 is 17 amino acids. V gave up 0 bases and J gave up 4 bases; unmatched junction bases: 12. CDR1 and CDR2 from the germline V gene are SGDLS and YYNGEE. The CDR3 region has the DNA TGTGCCAGCAGCGTAGAGTCGACTAGCTGGTCCGTAGAGACCCAGTACTTC. This sequence encodes CASSVESTSWSVETQYF.

This chain connects TRBV19 to TRBJ1-1; D uncertain. CDR1 and CDR2 from the germline V gene are LNHDA and SQIVND (reference sequence). The CDR3 extends over 13 amino acids. V was pared by 6 bases and J by 5 bases, with 13 bases between. The CDR3 sequence: CASRTSARTEAFF. CDR3 nucleotide sequence: TGTGCCAGTAGGACCTCAGCGCGGACTGAAGCTTTCTTT.

This chain connects TRBV18 to TRBJ1-2; the D gene is possibly TRBD1 (5 bases). The CDR3 totals 13 residues. V was trimmed by 0 bases and J by 6 bases, leaving 8 bases between them. Germline V gene sequence: CDR1 KGHSH, CDR2 LQKENI. In nucleotides, the CDR3 is TGTGCCAGCTCACCACCGGGGGGGGATGGCTACACCTTC. This codes for CASSPPGGDGYTF.

The genes are TRBV4-1 and TRBJ1-5; D perhaps matches TRBD1 (6 bases). CDR1 and CDR2 from the germline V gene are MGHRA and YSYEKL. The V end lost 0 bases, the J end lost 4 bases, and 13 bases lay between the germline ends. The CDR3 consists of 16 residues. This CDR3 reads CASSQEERGGNQPQHF. The CDR3 DNA follows: TGCGCCAGCAGCCAAGAAGAGAGGGGGGGGAATCAGCCCCAGCATTTT.

The genes are TRBV6-5 and TRBJ2-4; D is unresolved. The V gene lost 6 bases and the J gene lost 0 bases, with 9 bases spanning the gap. Looked up from germline, CDR1 is MNHEY and CDR2 is SVGAGI. This CDR3 comprises 14 residues. CDR3 DNA sequence: TGTGCCAGCAGATCAAGCGAAGCCAAAAACATTCAGTACTTC. Amino acid sequence: CASRSSEAKNIQYF.

The chain is built from TRBV9 and TRBJ2-7, with D possibly TRBD1 on 6 matching bases. Germline V CDR1 and CDR2: SGDLS, YYNGEE. V gave up 2 bases and J gave up 6 bases, with 15 bases separating them. The CDR3 totals 14 residues. CDR3 sequence reads: CASSVGAEGAEQYF. CDR3 coding DNA: TGTGCCAGCAGCGTGGGGGCCGAGGGCGCCGAGCAGTACTTC.

The CDR3 protein is CASSLGTGRLADTQYF. The CDR3 nucleotides are TGTGCCAGCAGCTTGGGGACAGGGCGCCTCGCAGATACGCAGTATTTT. The V gene is TRBV5-6, the J gene TRBJ2-3, with 8 bases fitting TRBD1. The CDR3 length is 16 residues. Germline V gives CDR1 SGHDT, CDR2 YYEEEE. With V trimmed by 0 bases and J by 4 bases, 7 bases remained unmatched.

The chain carries TRBV2 and TRBJ2-2; 7 bases are shared with TRBD2. CDR1 and CDR2 from the germline V gene are SNHLY and FYNNEI. This CDR3 is built from 14 residues. The V and J ends lost 6 bases and 6 bases, in that order; junction bases with no gene match: 7. In DNA, the CDR3 is TGTGCCAGCAGCCCTCGTGGGGGGGCCGGGGAGCTGTTTTTT. This codes for CASSPRGGAGELFF.

V and J are TRBV5-6 and TRBJ1-4; possibly TRBD1 for D (5 bases). The CDR3 is made up of 14 amino acids. Germline CDR1 SGHDT, CDR2 YYEEEE. Trimming stripped 2 bases from V and 6 bases from J, with 11 bases between. Here the CDR3 reads CASSLGRGYEKLFF. The DNA for the CDR3 is TGTGCCAGCAGCTTAGGGAGGGGATATGAAAAACTGTTTTTT.

This clone has just one count. In DNA, the CDR3 is TGCGCCAGCAGCCTGAACTCAGGACTAGATGAAGAGACCCAGTACTTC. This encodes CASSLNSGLDEETQYF. The chain is built from TRBV4-1 and TRBJ2-5, with 7 nucleotides matching TRBD2. In germline, CDR1 is MGHRA, CDR2 YSYEKL. V lost 4 bases to trimming and J lost 3 bases; unmatched junction nucleotides: 11. The CDR3 has 16 residues.

V gene TRBV19 combines with J gene TRBJ1-5, with D possibly being TRBD1 (5 bases). Germline assignment: CDR1 LNHDA and CDR2 SQIVND (reference sequence). Trimming stripped 4 bases from V and 0 bases from J, with 16 bases between. The CDR3 has 17 amino acids. The CDR3 loop is CASSTPDRAYSNQPQHF. The CDR3 DNA reads TGTGCCAGTAGTACGCCAGACAGAGCATATAGCAATCAGCCCCAGCATTTT.

The chain has TRBV18 and TRBJ2-3; D may correspond to TRBD1 or TRBD2 (5 bases each). Trimming removed 1 base at V and 6 bases at J, with 14 bases between. CDR3 length: 15 residues. Germline V gives CDR1 KGHSH, CDR2 LQKENI. The CDR3 sequence: CASSPRDPFPDTQYF. Here the CDR3 DNA reads TGTGCCAGCTCACCACGGGACCCCTTTCCGGATACGCAGTATTTT. Full variable domain (missing parts from reference TRBV18 and TRBJ2-3): NAGVMQNPRHLVRRRGQEARLRCSPMKGHSHVYWYRQLPEEGLKFMVYLQKENIIDESGMPKERFSAEFPKEGPSILRIQQVVRGDSAAYFCASSPRDPFPDTQYFGPGTRLTVL.

The chain carries TRBV5-6 and TRBJ1-1; a possible D gene is TRBD1 (5 bases). Trimming took 0 bases from V and 4 from J, leaving 10 bases between them. This CDR3 is 14 amino acids long. Germline loops: CDR1 SGHDT, CDR2 YYEEEE. The CDR3 bases are TGTGCCAGCAGCTTGGGAGGTGGGGCCACTGAAGCTTTCTTT. Its translation is CASSLGGGATEAFF.

The genes are TRBV30 and TRBJ2-2, with TRBD2 matching 7 bases. CDR1 and CDR2 from the germline V gene are GTSNPN and SVGIG (reference sequence). V dropped 7 bases and J dropped 5; count of bases not matched to a gene: 13. The CDR3 is made up of 15 amino acids. In DNA, the CDR3 is TGTGCCTTCGGGGCGGGAGCCTCGCCGACCGGGGAGCTGTTTTTT. Its translation: CAFGAGASPTGELFF.

This rearrangement joins TRBV15 to TRBJ1-4, with D unresolved. Germline-derived CDR1 and CDR2 are LNHNV and YYDKDF (reference sequence). Trimming cost V 2 bases and J 1 base, with 8 bases left between them. This CDR3 has 15 amino acids. The CDR3 spells CATSRIGRTNEKLFF. The CDR3 DNA sequence: TGTGCCACCAGCAGAATAGGCCGAACTAATGAAAAACTGTTTTTT.

The chain recombines TRBV19 with TRBJ2-1; D might be TRBD2 (6 bases). Germline CDR1 and CDR2: LNHDA and SQIVND (reference sequence). The V end lost 0 bases, the J end lost 1 base, and 10 bases lay between the germline ends. This CDR3 spans 16 amino acids. The CDR3 DNA reads TGTGCCAGTAGTATAGATACGGGAGTGTCCTACAATGAGCAGTTCTTC. Amino acids: CASSIDTGVSYNEQFF. The full variable domain, rest sourced from reference TRBV19 and TRBJ2-1, is DGGITQSPKYLFRKEGQNVTLSCEQNLNHDAMYWYRQDPGQGLRLIYYSQIVNDFQKGDIAEGYSVSREKKESFPLTVTSAQKNPTAFYLCASSIDTGVSYNEQFFGPGTRLTVL.

The rearrangement joins TRBV6-5 to TRBJ1-3, with unresolved D. Germline CDR1 is MNHEY and CDR2 is SVGAGI. The ends were cut back, 2 bases at V and 2 bases at J, with 7 bases in the middle. The CDR3 totals 14 residues. The CDR3 region has the DNA TGTGCCAGCAGTTACCGGCAGCCTGGAAACACCATATATTTT. Translation: CASSYRQPGNTIYF.

The chain joins TRBV27 to TRBJ2-1; no definite D call. Germline CDR1 MNHEY, CDR2 SMNVEV (reference sequence). Trimming pared 1 base from V and 0 bases from J, leaving 7 bases between. This CDR3 has 15 residues. Here the CDR3 DNA reads TGTGCCAGCAGTTTATTCTTGAGCTCCTACAATGAGCAGTTCTTC. Translated: CASSLFLSSYNEQFF.

The chain has TRBV5-1 and TRBJ2-7, with D tentatively TRBD1 (6 bases). Trimming shortened V by 3 bases and J by 2 bases, and 9 bases separated the two germline ends. Germline V lookup: CDR1 SGHRS, CDR2 YFSETQ. The CDR3 spans 13 residues. Here the CDR3 DNA reads TGCGCCAGCAGCTGGGACACCACCTACGAGCAGTACTTC. Translation gives CASSWDTTYEQYF.

The chain recombines TRBV14 with TRBJ2-1; D is unclear. Per the germline V gene, CDR1 is SGHDN and CDR2 is FVKESK. This CDR3 contains 13 residues. Between the trimmed V and J ends, which lost 2 bases and 3 bases, there was a span of 5 bases. CDR3 DNA sequence: TGTGCCAGCAGCCAACTCAGCTACAATGAGCAGTTCTTC. Protein: CASSQLSYNEQFF.

The chain employs TRBV20-1 and TRBJ2-3; the D is unclear. Trimming took 2 bases from V and 6 from J, leaving 6 bases between them. The CDR3 covers 11 residues. The germline V gene encodes CDR1 DFQATT and CDR2 SNEGSKA (reference sequence). CDR3 residues: CSARYMDTQYF. As DNA, the CDR3 is TGCAGTGCTAGATATATGGATACGCAGTATTTT.